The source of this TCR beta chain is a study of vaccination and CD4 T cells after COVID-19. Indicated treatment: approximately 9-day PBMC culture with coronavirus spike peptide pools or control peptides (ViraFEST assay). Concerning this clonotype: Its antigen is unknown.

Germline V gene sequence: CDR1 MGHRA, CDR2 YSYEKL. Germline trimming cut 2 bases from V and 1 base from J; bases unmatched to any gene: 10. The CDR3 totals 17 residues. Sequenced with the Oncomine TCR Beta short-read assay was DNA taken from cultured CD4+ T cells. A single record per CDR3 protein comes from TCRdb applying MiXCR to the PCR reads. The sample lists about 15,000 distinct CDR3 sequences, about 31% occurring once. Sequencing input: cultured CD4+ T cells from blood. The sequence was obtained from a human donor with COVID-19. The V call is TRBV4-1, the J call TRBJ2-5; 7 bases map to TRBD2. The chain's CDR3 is CASSQQPLTSSQETQYF. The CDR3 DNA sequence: TGCGCCAGCAGCCAACAACCCTTGACTAGCTCCCAAGAGACCCAGTACTTC.